These T cell receptor beta chains were read from a single sample in a study of T cells expressing NK-cell markers. TCRdb reanalyzed the 5' RACE reads and collapses them to one entry per CDR3 protein, without DNA. This table lists about 550,000 distinct CDR3 sequences. Sequenced input: blood T cells: a sorted CD56 or NKG2C T cell subset, CD4+ or CD8+ T cells, or bulk PBMC T cells (not recorded which). The receptors were gathered from a man aged 18 to 30 in good health. Each CDR3 is given with its conserved first and last residue.

V gene	J gene	CDR3 protein
TRBV4-2	TRBJ1-2	CASSQDGGGGYTF
TRBV5-1	TRBJ1-1	CASSFGQADDTEAFF
TRBV6-1	TRBJ1-1	CASSALAGTGNTEAFF
TRBV6-1	TRBJ2-5	CASSVGLAGGETQYF
TRBV18	TRBJ2-1	CASSPDYDYNEQFF
TRBV7-6	TRBJ2-2	CASSFSVRLMNTGELFF
TRBV20-1	TRBJ2-3	CSATGMGLADTQYF
TRBV10-3	TRBJ2-2	CAISAGQYTGELFF
TRBV20-1	TRBJ1-5	CSASWGIGQPQHF
TRBV11-2	TRBJ2-4	CASSLLPAGSPLAKNIQYF